This T cell receptor beta chain appears in the sequencing data of a study of blood T cell repertoires in COVID-19. Study background: Acute and convalescent COVID-19 specimens originated in the United States, Italy and Spain. T cells, B-cell-depleted T cells, or PBMCs provided the cDNA or gDNA that served as material.

Looked up from germline, CDR1 is SGHAT and CDR2 is FQNNGV. The CDR3 is 16 amino acids. Trimming cost V 1 base and J 8 bases; bases outside gene matches: 10. Study processing details: Amplifying reference gene primers gave estimates of nucleated cell counts. Data came from immunoSEQ multiplex PCR; TCRdb stores just in-frame clones and leaves some out. The DNA was the basis for D and trimming; V, J and clone size are from that table. The profile shows 250,000 to 300,000 clones, about 90% of them singletons. This TCR came from a woman in her forties or fifties who had recovered from COVID-19. Sequenced material: peripheral blood. The chain employs TRBV11-2 and TRBJ2-3; 9 positions match TRBD2. The CDR3 region is CASSLGSSGGFGTQYF. CDR3 DNA: TGTGCCAGCAGCTTAGGTAGTAGCGGGGGCTTTGGTACGCAGTATTTT.